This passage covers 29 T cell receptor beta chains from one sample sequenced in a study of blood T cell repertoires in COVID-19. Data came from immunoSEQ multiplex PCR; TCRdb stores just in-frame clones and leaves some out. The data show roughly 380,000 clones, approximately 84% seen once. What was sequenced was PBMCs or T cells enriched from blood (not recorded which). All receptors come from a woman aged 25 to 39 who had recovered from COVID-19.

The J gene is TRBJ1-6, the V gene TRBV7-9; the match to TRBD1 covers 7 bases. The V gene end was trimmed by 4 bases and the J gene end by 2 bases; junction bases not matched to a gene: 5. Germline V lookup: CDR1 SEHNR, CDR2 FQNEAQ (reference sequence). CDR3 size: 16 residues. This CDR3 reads CASSSDRAPYNSPLHF. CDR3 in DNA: TGTGCCAGCAGCTCCGACAGGGCTCCCTATAATTCACCCCTCCACTTT.

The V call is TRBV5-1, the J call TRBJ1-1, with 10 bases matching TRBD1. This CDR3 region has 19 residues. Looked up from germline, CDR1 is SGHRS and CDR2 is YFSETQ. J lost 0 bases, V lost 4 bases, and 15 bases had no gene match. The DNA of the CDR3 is TGCGCCAGCAGCCCCGGGACAGGGGCTTGGGGTGACATGAACACTGAAGCTTTCTTT. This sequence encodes CASSPGTGAWGDMNTEAFF. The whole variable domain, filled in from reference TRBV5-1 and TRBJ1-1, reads KAGVTQTPRYLIKTRGQQVTLSCSPISGHRSVSWYQQTPGQGLQFLFEYFSETQRNKGNFPGRFSGRQFSNSRSEMNVSTLELGDSALYLCASSPGTGAWGDMNTEAFFGQGTRLTVV.

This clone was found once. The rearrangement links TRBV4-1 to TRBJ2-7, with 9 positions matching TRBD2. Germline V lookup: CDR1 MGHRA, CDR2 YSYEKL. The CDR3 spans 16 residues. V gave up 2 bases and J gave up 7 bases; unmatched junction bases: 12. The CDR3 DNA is TGCGCCAGCAGCCAATTAGCGGGAGTGGCCCTCGGGGAGCAGTACTTC. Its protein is CASSQLAGVALGEQYF.

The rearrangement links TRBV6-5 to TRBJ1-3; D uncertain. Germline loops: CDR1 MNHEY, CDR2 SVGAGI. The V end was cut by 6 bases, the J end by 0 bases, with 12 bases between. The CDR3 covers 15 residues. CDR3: CASSLPPSSGNTIYF. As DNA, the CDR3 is TGTGCCAGCAGCCTCCCTCCGAGCTCTGGAAACACCATATATTTT.

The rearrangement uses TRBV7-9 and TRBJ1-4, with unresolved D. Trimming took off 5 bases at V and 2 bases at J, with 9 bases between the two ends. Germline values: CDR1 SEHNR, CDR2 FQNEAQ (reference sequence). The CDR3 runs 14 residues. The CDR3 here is CASSPAGTNEKLFF. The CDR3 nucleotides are TGTGCCAGCAGCCCGGCAGGCACTAATGAAAAACTGTTTTTT. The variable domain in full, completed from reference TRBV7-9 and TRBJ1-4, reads DTGVSQNPRHKITKRGQNVTFRCDPISEHNRLYWYRQTLGQGPEFLTYFQNEAQLEKSRLLSDRFSAERPKGSFSTLEIQRTEQGDSAMYLCASSPAGTNEKLFFGSGTQLSVL.

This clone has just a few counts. CDR3 DNA sequence: TGCGCCAGCAGCCAAGTGGCTAGCGGGACCTTCCCCTCCTACGAGCAGTACTTC. Amino acid sequence: CASSQVASGTFPSYEQYF. The V and J genes are TRBV4-1 and TRBJ2-7, with TRBD2 identical over 9 bases. The CDR3 has 18 residues. The germline CDR1 and CDR2 sequences are MGHRA and YSYEKL. J lost 0 bases, V lost 1 base, and 10 bases had no gene match.

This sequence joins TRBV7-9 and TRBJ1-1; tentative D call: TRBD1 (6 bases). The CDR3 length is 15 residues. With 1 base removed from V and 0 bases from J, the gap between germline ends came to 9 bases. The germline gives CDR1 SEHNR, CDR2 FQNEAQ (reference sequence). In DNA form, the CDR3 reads TGTGCCAGCAGCTTAGTACAGGGAGTGAACACTGAAGCTTTCTTT. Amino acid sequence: CASSLVQGVNTEAFF.

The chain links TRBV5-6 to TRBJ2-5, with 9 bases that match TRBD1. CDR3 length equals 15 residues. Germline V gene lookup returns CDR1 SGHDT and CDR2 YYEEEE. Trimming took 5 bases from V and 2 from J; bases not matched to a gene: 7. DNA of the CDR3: TGTGCCAGCAGGGGGCGGACAGGGGCGCAAGAGACCCAGTACTTC. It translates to CASRGRTGAQETQYF.

CDR3 DNA: TGTGCCAGCAGCTTAGCGCGAATCCAGCCCCAGCATTTT. The encoded protein is CASSLARIQPQHF. V gene TRBV7-2 combines with J gene TRBJ1-5; no reliable D call. The CDR3 totals 13 residues. Trimming took off 0 bases at V and 7 bases at J, with 7 bases between the two ends. Germline values: CDR1 SGHTA, CDR2 FQGNSA.

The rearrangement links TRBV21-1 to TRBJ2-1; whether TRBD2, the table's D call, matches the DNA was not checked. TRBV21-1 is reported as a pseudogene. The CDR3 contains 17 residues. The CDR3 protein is CASSKWGLAGPPNEQFF. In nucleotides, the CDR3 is TGTGCCAGCAGCAAATGGGGACTAGCGGGACCCCCAAATGAGCAGTTCTTC.

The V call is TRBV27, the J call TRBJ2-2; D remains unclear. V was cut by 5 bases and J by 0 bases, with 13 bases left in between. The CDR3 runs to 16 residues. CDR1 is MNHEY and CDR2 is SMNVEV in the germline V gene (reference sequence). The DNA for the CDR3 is TGTGCCAGCAGTCCCGACGATCGGGCGAACACCGGGGAGCTGTTTTTT. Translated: CASSPDDRANTGELFF.

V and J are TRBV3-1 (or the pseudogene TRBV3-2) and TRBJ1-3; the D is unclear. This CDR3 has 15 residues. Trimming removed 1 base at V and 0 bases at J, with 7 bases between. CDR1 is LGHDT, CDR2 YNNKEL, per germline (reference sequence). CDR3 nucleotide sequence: TGTGCCAGCAGCCAAGGACAAGACTCTGGAAACACCATATATTTT. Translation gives CASSQGQDSGNTIYF.

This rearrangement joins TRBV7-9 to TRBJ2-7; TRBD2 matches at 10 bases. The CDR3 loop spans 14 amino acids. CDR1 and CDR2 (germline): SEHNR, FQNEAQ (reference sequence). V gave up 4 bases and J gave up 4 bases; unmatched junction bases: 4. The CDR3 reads CASSWTSGPYEQYF. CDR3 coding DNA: TGTGCCAGCAGCTGGACTAGCGGACCTTACGAGCAGTACTTC.

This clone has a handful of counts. The CDR3 DNA sequence: TGTGCCAGCAGTTACTGGACTAGCGAGCAGTACTTC. Translation: CASSYWTSEQYF. V and J are TRBV6-6 and TRBJ2-7; 7 bases align to TRBD2. The CDR3 sequence is 12 residues long. Unmatched junction bases numbered 0, after V lost 1 base and J lost 6 bases. Per the germline V gene, CDR1 is MNHNY and CDR2 is SVGAGI (reference sequence).

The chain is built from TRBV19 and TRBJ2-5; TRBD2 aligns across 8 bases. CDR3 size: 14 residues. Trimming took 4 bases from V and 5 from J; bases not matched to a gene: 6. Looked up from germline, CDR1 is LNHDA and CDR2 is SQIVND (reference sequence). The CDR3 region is CASSTGGPWETQYF. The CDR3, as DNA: TGTGCCAGTAGTACGGGGGGGCCGTGGGAGACCCAGTACTTC.

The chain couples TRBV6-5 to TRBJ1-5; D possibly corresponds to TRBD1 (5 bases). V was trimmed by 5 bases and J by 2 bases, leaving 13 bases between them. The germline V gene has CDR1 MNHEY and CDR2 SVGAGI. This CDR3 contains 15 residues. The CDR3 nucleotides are TGTGCCAGCAGTAACGCAGGGAGGGGCAATCAGCCCCAGCATTTT. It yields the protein CASSNAGRGNQPQHF.

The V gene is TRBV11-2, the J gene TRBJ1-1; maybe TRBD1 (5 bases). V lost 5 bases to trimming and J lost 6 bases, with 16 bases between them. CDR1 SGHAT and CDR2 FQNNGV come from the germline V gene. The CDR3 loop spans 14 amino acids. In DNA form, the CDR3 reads TGTGCCAGCAGCGTCAGGGAGGGAAGGGCTGAAGCTTTCTTT. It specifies CASSVREGRAEAFF.

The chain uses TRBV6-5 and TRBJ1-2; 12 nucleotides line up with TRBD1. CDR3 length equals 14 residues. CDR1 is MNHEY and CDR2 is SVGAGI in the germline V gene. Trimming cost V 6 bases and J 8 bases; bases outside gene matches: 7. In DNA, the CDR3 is TGTGCCAGCAGGACGGGACAGGGGGCAATGGGCTACACCTTC. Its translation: CASRTGQGAMGYTF.

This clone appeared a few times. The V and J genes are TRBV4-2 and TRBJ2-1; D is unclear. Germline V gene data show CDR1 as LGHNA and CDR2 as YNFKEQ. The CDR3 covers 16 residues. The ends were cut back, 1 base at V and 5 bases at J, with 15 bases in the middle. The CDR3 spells CASSQVSAKTNNEQFF. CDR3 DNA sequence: TGTGCCAGCAGCCAAGTCAGCGCAAAAACTAACAATGAGCAGTTCTTC.

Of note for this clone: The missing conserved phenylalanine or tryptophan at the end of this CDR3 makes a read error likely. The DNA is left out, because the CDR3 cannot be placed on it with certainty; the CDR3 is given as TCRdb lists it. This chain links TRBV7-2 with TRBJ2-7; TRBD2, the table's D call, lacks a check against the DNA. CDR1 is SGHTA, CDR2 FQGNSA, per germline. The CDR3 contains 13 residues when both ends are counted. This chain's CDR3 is CASSLGQAGALLL.

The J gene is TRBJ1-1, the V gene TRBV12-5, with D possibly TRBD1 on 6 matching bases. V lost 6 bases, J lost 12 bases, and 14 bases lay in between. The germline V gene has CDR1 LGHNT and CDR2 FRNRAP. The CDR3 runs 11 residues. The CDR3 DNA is TGTGCTAGTGGCCAGGGGATAGATCCTTTCTTT. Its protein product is CASGQGIDPFF. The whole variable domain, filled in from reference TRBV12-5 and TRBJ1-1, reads DARVTQTPRHKVTEMGQEVTMRCQPILGHNTVFWYRQTMMQGLELLAYFRNRAPLDDSGMPKDRFSAEMPDATLATLKIQPSEPRDSAVYFCASGQGIDPFFGQGTRLTVV.

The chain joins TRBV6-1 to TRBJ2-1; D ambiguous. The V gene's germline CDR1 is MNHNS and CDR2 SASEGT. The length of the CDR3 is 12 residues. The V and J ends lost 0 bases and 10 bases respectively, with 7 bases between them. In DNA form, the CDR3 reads TGTGCCAGCAGTGAAGCGAGGCGGGAGCAGTTCTTC. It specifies CASSEARREQFF.

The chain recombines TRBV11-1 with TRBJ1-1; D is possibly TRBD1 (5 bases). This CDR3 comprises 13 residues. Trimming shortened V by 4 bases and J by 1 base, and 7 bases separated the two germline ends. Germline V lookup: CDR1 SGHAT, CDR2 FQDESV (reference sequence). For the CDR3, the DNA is TGTGCCAGCAGCTCTCAGGGGAACACTGAAGCTTTCTTT. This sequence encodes CASSSQGNTEAFF.

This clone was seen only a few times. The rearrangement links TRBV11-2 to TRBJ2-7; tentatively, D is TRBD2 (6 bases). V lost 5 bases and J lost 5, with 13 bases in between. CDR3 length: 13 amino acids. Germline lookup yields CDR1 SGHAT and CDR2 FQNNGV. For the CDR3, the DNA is TGTGCCAGCAGCACGGGAGTGAGGGACGAGCAGTACTTC. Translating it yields CASSTGVRDEQYF.

CDR3 region: CASSLPGGTNTGELFF. The CDR3 DNA reads TGTGCCAGCAGCCTCCCGGGAGGTACCAACACCGGGGAGCTGTTTTTT. The rearrangement links TRBV21-1 to TRBJ2-2; TRBD2, as called in the table, went unchecked against the DNA. TRBV21-1 is assigned pseudogene status. CDR3 length equals 16 residues.

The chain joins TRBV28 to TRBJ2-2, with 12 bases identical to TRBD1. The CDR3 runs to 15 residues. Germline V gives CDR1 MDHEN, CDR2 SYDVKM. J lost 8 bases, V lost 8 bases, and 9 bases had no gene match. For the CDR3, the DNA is TGTGCCAGCCTGGGGGACAGGGGGCTATCAGGGGAGCTGTTTTTT. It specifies CASLGDRGLSGELFF.

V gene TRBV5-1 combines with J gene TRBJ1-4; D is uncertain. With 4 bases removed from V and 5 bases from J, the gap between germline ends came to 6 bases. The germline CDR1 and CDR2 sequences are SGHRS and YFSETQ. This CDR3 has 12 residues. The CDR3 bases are TGCGCCAGCAGCCAGAACAATGAAAAACTGTTTTTT. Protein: CASSQNNEKLFF.

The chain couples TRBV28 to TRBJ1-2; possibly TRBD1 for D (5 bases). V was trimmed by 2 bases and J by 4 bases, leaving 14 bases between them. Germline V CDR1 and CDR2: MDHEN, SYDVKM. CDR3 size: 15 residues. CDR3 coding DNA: TGTGCCAGCAGTTTAACCGGGACTTCCTCCTATGGCTACACCTTC. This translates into CASSLTGTSSYGYTF.

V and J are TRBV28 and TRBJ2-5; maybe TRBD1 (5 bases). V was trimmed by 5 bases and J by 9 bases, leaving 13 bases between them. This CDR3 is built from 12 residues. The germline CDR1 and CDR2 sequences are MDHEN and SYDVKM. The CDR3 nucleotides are TGTGCCAGCAGTCCAGGGTTCTTGGCCCAGTACTTC. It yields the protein CASSPGFLAQYF.